The source of this T cell receptor (beta chain) is a study of T-cell memory formation after mild COVID-19. Study context: Clusters were largely donor specific.

5'RACE primed from the constant segment yielded TCR alpha and TCR beta cDNA libraries bearing sample barcodes and UMIs. Using its own MiXCR run on the 5' RACE reads, TCRdb lists one record per CDR3 protein. The repertoire holds about 620,000 distinct CDR3 sequences, roughly 18% seen once, with around 12% in the top ten. Trimming stripped 7 bases from V and 0 bases from J, with 9 bases between. The CDR3 is 13 residues long. This clonotype was seen at least ten times. Antigen: not known. Study conclusions and caveats: Second-wave clones reaching peak frequency on day 37 lacked confirmed SARS-CoV-2 specificity.

Sequencing was performed on PBMCs or a T cell subset sorted from them (not recorded which). This sequence originates from an adult woman who had mild COVID-19 (a few samples of this study predate the infection). Cell type and time point are not known. V is TRBV12-3 or TRBV12-4 and J is TRBJ1-1, with D unclear. Written as DNA, the CDR3 is TGTGCCAGCACCCCCAGAGTGAACACTGAAGCTTTCTTT. It is translated as CASTPRVNTEAFF.